Below, 25 T cell receptor beta chains from the same sample are listed, as sequenced in a study of T cells expressing NK-cell markers. TCRdb reanalyzed the 5' RACE reads and collapses them to one entry per CDR3 protein, without DNA. The sample table sets out 150,000 to 200,000 distinct CDR3 sequences. Material: blood T cells: a sorted CD56 or NKG2C T cell subset, CD4+ or CD8+ T cells, or bulk PBMC T cells (not recorded which). The receptors were gathered from a man aged 18-70 years in good health.

The chain recombines TRBV12-3 or TRBV12-4 with TRBJ1-1; TCRdb proposes TRBD1, but this gene call is untestable without DNA. This CDR3 spans 14 amino acids. CDR3 in amino acids: CASSVGLLNTEAFF.

The J gene is TRBJ1-2, the V gene TRBV19. Germline values: CDR1 LNHDA, CDR2 SQIVND (reference sequence). The CDR3 extends over 13 amino acids. CDR3 region: CASRDGPRGGYTF.

This chain uses TRBV12-3 or TRBV12-4 with TRBJ2-3; TCRdb gives TRBD1 as the D gene, but with no DNA this cannot be confirmed. This CDR3 is 14 amino acids long. CDR3 in amino acids: CASSPGTRADTQYF.

The rearrangement links TRBV7-9 to TRBJ2-2. Germline V gene data show CDR1 as SEHNR and CDR2 as FQNEAQ (reference sequence). The length of the CDR3 is 16 residues. CDR3: CASSLRVVLGTGELFF. Complete variable domain (other parts from reference TRBV7-9 and TRBJ2-2): DTGVSQNPRHKITKRGQNVTFRCDPISEHNRLYWYRQTLGQGPEFLTYFQNEAQLEKSRLLSDRFSAERPKGSFSTLEIQRTEQGDSAMYLCASSLRVVLGTGELFFGEGSRLTVL.

This chain uses TRBV13 with TRBJ1-1; the TCRdb call, TRBD1, lacks DNA for checking. CDR1 and CDR2 from the germline V gene are PRHDT and FYEKMQ (reference sequence). This CDR3 comprises 14 residues. The CDR3 here is CASSQDRGLTEAFF. Based on the CDR3 plus reference TRBV13 and TRBJ1-1, the full variable domain is AAGVIQSPRHLIKEKRETATLKCYPIPRHDTVYWYQQGPGQDPQFLISFYEKMQSDKGSIPDRFSAQQFSDYHSELNMSSLELGDSALYFCASSQDRGLTEAFFGQGTRLTVV.

The CDR3 spells CASSTGGSAKNIQYF. This chain links TRBV18 with TRBJ2-4. The germline CDR1 and CDR2 sequences are KGHSH and LQKENI. CDR3 length: 15 residues.

The chain combines TRBV27 with TRBJ2-1; TCRdb outputs TRBD2, but without DNA this stays unchecked. Germline CDR1 MNHEY, CDR2 SMNVEV (reference sequence). This CDR3 has 15 residues. CDR3 protein: CASSSIAGGRNEQFF.

The gene calls are TRBV27 and TRBJ2-5; TCRdb's D gene call, TRBD1, goes unchecked for lack of DNA. The CDR3 is 14 residues long. Germline V CDR1 and CDR2: MNHEY, SMNVEV (reference sequence). CDR3 loop: CASSLTDNQETQYF.

The CDR3 reads CASSPRQAGAVGQYF. The genes are TRBV7-9 and TRBJ2-5; there is no DNA to check the TCRdb D call of TRBD1. CDR1 is SEHNR and CDR2 is FQNEAQ in the germline V gene (reference sequence). The CDR3 runs 15 residues. The complete variable domain, with remaining parts taken from reference TRBV7-9 and TRBJ2-5, reads DTGVSQNPRHKITKRGQNVTFRCDPISEHNRLYWYRQTLGQGPEFLTYFQNEAQLEKSRLLSDRFSAERPKGSFSTLEIQRTEQGDSAMYLCASSPRQAGAVGQYFGPGTRLLVL.

This chain's CDR3 is CASSYSTVSSYNSPLHF. The chain joins TRBV6-5 to TRBJ1-6. There are 17 residues in the CDR3. Germline V lookup: CDR1 MNHEY, CDR2 SVGAGI.

This sequence joins TRBV7-9 and TRBJ2-4; no DNA is available, so the TRBD1 call from TCRdb remains unchecked. Germline CDR1 SEHNR, CDR2 FQNEAQ (reference sequence). CDR3 size: 16 residues. CDR3 sequence: CASSLGPGQGANIQYF.

The CDR3 reads CASGLVLADSDQETQYF. The chain employs TRBV12-5 and TRBJ2-5; TCRdb indicates TRBD1, and absent DNA this call remains unverified. CDR3 length: 17 residues. Germline lookup yields CDR1 LGHNT and CDR2 FRNRAP.

This chain links TRBV10-1 with TRBJ1-3. This CDR3 has 14 residues. Germline V gene sequence: CDR1 WNHNN, CDR2 SYGVQD (reference sequence). This CDR3 is CASTVRRSGYTIYF.

The genes are TRBV18 and TRBJ2-3; TCRdb's D call of TRBD2 is untestable without DNA. CDR1 is KGHSH, CDR2 LQKENI, per germline. This CDR3 has 15 residues. CDR3 protein: CASSPPEGRGPPRYF.

The chain links TRBV7-8 to TRBJ2-7. The CDR3 sequence is 15 residues long. In germline, CDR1 is SGHVS, CDR2 FQNEAQ. The CDR3 region is CASSLSGGNLYEQYF.

This CDR3 reads CASSYSASYEQYF. The rearrangement uses TRBV27 and TRBJ2-7; checking the TCRdb D call of TRBD2 is not possible without DNA. The CDR3 totals 13 residues. Looked up from germline, CDR1 is MNHEY and CDR2 is SMNVEV (reference sequence).

The chain employs TRBV6-5 and TRBJ1-2. Germline V gene data show CDR1 as MNHEY and CDR2 as SVGAGI. The CDR3 extends over 15 amino acids. The CDR3 sequence is CASSYSGVGVYGYTF.

The rearrangement uses TRBV2 and TRBJ2-1; TCRdb outputs TRBD2, but without DNA this stays unchecked. The CDR3 has 14 residues. Germline CDR1 SNHLY, CDR2 FYNNEI. This CDR3 reads CASAPGLAYNEQFF.

The V call is TRBV7-9, the J call TRBJ2-1; TCRdb's assignment of TRBD1 cannot be checked, as there is no DNA. CDR1 is SEHNR and CDR2 is FQNEAQ in the germline V gene (reference sequence). The CDR3 extends over 17 amino acids. The CDR3 is CASSLPRQASSYNEQFF. Full variable domain (remainder filled in from reference TRBV7-9 and TRBJ2-1): DTGVSQNPRHKITKRGQNVTFRCDPISEHNRLYWYRQTLGQGPEFLTYFQNEAQLEKSRLLSDRFSAERPKGSFSTLEIQRTEQGDSAMYLCASSLPRQASSYNEQFFGPGTRLTVL.

V is TRBV7-8 and J is TRBJ2-7; as DNA is missing, the TRBD1 call by TCRdb cannot be tested. Germline V gene sequence: CDR1 SGHVS, CDR2 FQNEAQ. The CDR3 length is 15 residues. The CDR3 spells CASSLVVTVVDEQYF.

The V gene is TRBV11-2, the J gene TRBJ1-1; the TRBD1 assignment by TCRdb is unverifiable without DNA. The CDR3 covers 17 residues. CDR1 and CDR2 from the germline V gene are SGHAT and FQNNGV. The CDR3 is CASSLVLEGGRGTEAFF. Variable domain in full (rest from reference TRBV11-2 and TRBJ1-1): EAGVAQSPRYKIIEKRQSVAFWCNPISGHATLYWYQQILGQGPKLLIQFQNNGVVDDSQLPKDRFSAERLKGVDSTLKIQPAKLEDSAVYLCASSLVLEGGRGTEAFFGQGTRLTVV.

This chain connects TRBV7-9 to TRBJ2-1; TCRdb names TRBD1, which stays unverified in the absence of DNA. From germline, CDR1 is SEHNR and CDR2 FQNEAQ (reference sequence). This CDR3 contains 13 residues. CDR3 sequence: CATQGASSNEQFF.

The rearrangement joins TRBV9 to TRBJ2-2; the D gene TCRdb calls, TRBD2, cannot be checked with no DNA. CDR3 length equals 18 residues. Germline lookup yields CDR1 SGDLS and CDR2 YYNGEE. CDR3: CASSGVAGGLANTGELFF.

The gene calls are TRBV7-9 and TRBJ2-7; TCRdb proposes TRBD1, but this gene call is untestable without DNA. The CDR3 has 16 residues. The germline gives CDR1 SEHNR, CDR2 FQNEAQ (reference sequence). Here the CDR3 reads CASSLVVAGPTYEQYF. The full variable domain, with the rest looked up from reference TRBV7-9 and TRBJ2-7, is DTGVSQNPRHKITKRGQNVTFRCDPISEHNRLYWYRQTLGQGPEFLTYFQNEAQLEKSRLLSDRFSAERPKGSFSTLEIQRTEQGDSAMYLCASSLVVAGPTYEQYFGPGTRLTVT.

CDR3 sequence reads: CASSLAIAEYNEQFF. The chain carries TRBV5-6 and TRBJ2-1; TCRdb's D gene call, TRBD2, goes unchecked for lack of DNA. The CDR3 has 15 amino acids. Germline V gene data show CDR1 as SGHDT and CDR2 as YYEEEE.